The 9 T cell receptor beta chains below all came from one sample that was sequenced in a study of beta chain features in type 1 diabetes. The study reverse transcribed the entire isolated RNA, so it sequenced expressed TCRB transcripts. TCRdb's table, derived via immunoSEQ multiplex PCR, lists solely in-frame clones and lacks some. This table has 150,000 to 200,000 clones, approximately 8.4% appearing once. Sequencing input: central memory CD4+ T cells from blood. These TCRs come from a woman aged 18-35 years in good health.

This clone was seen a few times. CDR3 region: CASSSSGTSLYEQYF. In DNA form, the CDR3 reads TGTGCCAGTAGTTCCTCCGGGACTAGTTTATACGAGCAGTACTTC. This sequence joins TRBV19 and TRBJ2-7; 8 bases match TRBD2. CDR1 LNHDA and CDR2 SQIVND come from the germline V gene (reference sequence). The CDR3 is made up of 15 amino acids. The trim removed 5 bases at V and 4 bases at J, leaving 10 bases unmatched.

The rearrangement links TRBV28 to TRBJ2-5; the D gene is possibly TRBD1 (5 bases). Per the germline V gene, CDR1 is MDHEN and CDR2 is SYDVKM. Between the trimmed V and J ends, which lost 6 bases and 1 base, there was a span of 12 bases. The CDR3 is 14 amino acids. CDR3 amino acids: CASSLQDIQETQYF. CDR3 nucleotide sequence: TGTGCCAGCAGCTTACAGGATATCCAAGAGACCCAGTACTTC.

This clone has a handful of counts. The V and J genes are TRBV5-1 and TRBJ2-2; D not resolved. V dropped 2 bases and J dropped 0 bases, with 8 bases sitting between them. CDR1 and CDR2 (germline): SGHRS, YFSETQ. This CDR3 region has 15 residues. CDR3 region: CASSLMTPNTGELFF. CDR3 in DNA: TGCGCCAGCAGCTTAATGACTCCGAACACCGGGGAGCTGTTTTTT.

V and J are TRBV13 and TRBJ2-3, with unresolved D. V was cut by 4 bases and J by 8 bases, with 10 bases left in between. CDR1 is PRHDT, CDR2 FYEKMQ, per germline (reference sequence). CDR3 length: 12 residues. The CDR3 sequence is CASSSQTITQYF. CDR3 DNA: TGTGCCAGCAGCTCCCAAACTATTACGCAGTATTTT.

This clone has only a few counts. The CDR3 region is CASSTGQGAYEQYF. The DNA of the CDR3 is TGCGCCAGCAGCACTGGACAGGGAGCCTACGAGCAGTACTTC. The chain uses TRBV5-1 and TRBJ2-7, with 8 nucleotides matching TRBD1. Germline loops: CDR1 SGHRS, CDR2 YFSETQ. V trimming: 4 bases; J trimming: 2 bases; junction bases outside the gene matches: 5. The CDR3 loop spans 14 amino acids. The full variable domain, in which reference TRBV5-1 and TRBJ2-7 provide the parts outside the CDR3, is KAGVTQTPRYLIKTRGQQVTLSCSPISGHRSVSWYQQTPGQGLQFLFEYFSETQRNKGNFPGRFSGRQFSNSRSEMNVSTLELGDSALYLCASSTGQGAYEQYFGPGTRLTVT.

The chain couples TRBV7-8 to TRBJ1-1, with a possible D match to TRBD1 (6 bases). Germline V lookup: CDR1 SGHVS, CDR2 FQNEAQ. The V and J ends lost 5 bases and 1 base respectively, with 14 bases between them. CDR3 length: 15 residues. The CDR3 spells CASSSRTGQNTEAFF. The CDR3 DNA is TGTGCCAGCAGCAGTCGAACAGGGCAGAACACTGAAGCTTTCTTT.

This clone was seen a few times. This rearrangement joins TRBV27 to TRBJ1-5; D remains unclear. The length of the CDR3 is 15 residues. Trimming pared 7 bases from V and 5 bases from J, leaving 18 bases between. The V gene's germline CDR1 is MNHEY and CDR2 SMNVEV (reference sequence). The CDR3 loop reads CASTNPTRGDQPQHF. In DNA, the CDR3 is TGTGCCAGCACTAACCCGACACGGGGAGATCAGCCCCAGCATTTT.

This chain links TRBV7-2 with TRBJ2-7; the D is unclear. V was clipped by 4 bases and J by 1 base, with 11 bases between them. The CDR3 is 14 amino acids. The germline CDR1 and CDR2 sequences are SGHTA and FQGNSA. The CDR3, as DNA: TGTGCCAGCAGCTCCTCACATGGTTCCTACGAGCAGTACTTC. Translated: CASSSSHGSYEQYF.

A few counts support this clone. The gene calls are TRBV7-2 and TRBJ2-3, with D unclear. Germline V gene sequence: CDR1 SGHTA, CDR2 FQGNSA. This CDR3 is built from 12 residues. Trimming took off 0 bases at V and 6 bases at J, with 4 bases between the two ends. This CDR3 is CASSLASDTQYF. DNA of the CDR3: TGTGCCAGCAGCTTAGCTTCGGATACGCAGTATTTT.